Below, 11 T cell receptor beta chains from the same sample are listed, as sequenced in a study of glioma-infiltrating T cells after dendritic cell vaccination. Method: immunoSEQ multiplex PCR; TCRdb's copy keeps in-frame clones and lacks some. The repertoire holds about 92,000 clones, with 80% to 90% as singletons. The material sequenced was blood, taken before dendritic cell vaccination. The receptor source for this set is a human donor with glioblastoma.

The chain carries TRBV6-1 and TRBJ2-1, with a tentative D call TRBD2 (6 bases). Looked up from germline, CDR1 is MNHNS and CDR2 is SASEGT. The CDR3 sequence is 12 residues long. The V end was cut by 2 bases, the J end by 15 bases, with 14 bases between. The CDR3 region is CASSESGTPRFF. In DNA, the CDR3 is TGTGCCAGCAGTGAATCCGGGACTCCGCGGTTCTTC.

This clone was detected only once. The chain recombines TRBV6-5 with TRBJ2-7; 14 nucleotides match TRBD2. The CDR3 runs to 16 residues. V lost 2 bases, J lost 6 bases, and 6 bases stayed unmatched. Looked up from germline, CDR1 is MNHEY and CDR2 is SVGAGI. DNA of the CDR3: TGTGCCAGCAGTTACATCGGGACTAGCGGGGGAGCCGAGCAGTACTTC. The encoded protein is CASSYIGTSGGAEQYF.

J is TRBJ2-2 and V is TRBV5-1; 9 nucleotides agree with TRBD1. Losses at the gene ends were 3 bases for V and 2 bases for J; bases not matched to a gene: 14. Germline V lookup: CDR1 SGHRS, CDR2 YFSETQ. The CDR3 runs to 19 residues. CDR3 coding DNA: TGCGCCAGCAGCTCCAGCATGGTCTCGGGACAGGGTAACACCGGGGAGCTGTTTTTT. Its translation is CASSSSMVSGQGNTGELFF.

This chain links TRBV7-2 with TRBJ1-1; D remains unclear. This CDR3 is 15 amino acids long. Germline V gives CDR1 SGHTA, CDR2 FQGNSA. With 5 bases removed from V and 0 bases from J, the gap between germline ends came to 13 bases. The CDR3 here is CASSPTAGMNTEAFF. The CDR3 nucleotides read TGTGCCAGCAGCCCCACGGCAGGAATGAACACTGAAGCTTTCTTT.

The chain uses TRBV5-1 and TRBJ2-2, with TRBD1 matching over 9 bases. From germline, CDR1 is SGHRS and CDR2 YFSETQ. The CDR3 has 18 amino acids. V lost 1 base and J lost 3; bases outside the gene matches: 10. The CDR3 sequence is CASSLTDRGGKDTGELFF. DNA of the CDR3: TGCGCCAGCAGCTTGACGGACAGGGGAGGAAAGGACACCGGGGAGCTGTTTTTT.

This chain joins TRBV30 and TRBJ1-5; TRBD1 matches 9 bases. The germline V gene has CDR1 GTSNPN and CDR2 SVGIG (reference sequence). The CDR3 totals 17 residues. Trimming took 0 bases from V and 7 from J; bases not matched to a gene: 13. The CDR3 region is CAWSVHLGDRVHQPQHF. CDR3 nucleotides: TGTGCCTGGAGTGTACATCTAGGGGACAGGGTCCACCAGCCCCAGCATTTT.

This chain connects TRBV5-6 to TRBJ2-5; maybe TRBD1 (5 bases). The V gene lost 0 bases and the J gene lost 0 bases, with 6 bases spanning the gap. The CDR3 covers 14 residues. Per germline, CDR1 SGHDT and CDR2 YYEEEE. DNA for the CDR3: TGTGCCAGCAGCTTGGGACAGAACCAAGAGACCCAGTACTTC. This encodes CASSLGQNQETQYF.

The gene calls are TRBV28 and TRBJ2-1, with 11 positions matching TRBD2. Germline V gene data show CDR1 as MDHEN and CDR2 as SYDVKM. The CDR3 sequence is 22 residues long. The ends lost 4 bases at V and 4 bases at J; junction bases unmatched: 24. The CDR3: CASSSTVGAGGLAETRYNEQFF. The CDR3 bases are TGTGCCAGCAGTTCAACCGTCGGGGCAGGGGGACTAGCGGAAACGAGGTACAATGAGCAGTTCTTC. Based on the CDR3 plus reference TRBV28 and TRBJ2-1, the full variable domain is DVKVTQSSRYLVKRTGEKVFLECVQDMDHENMFWYRQDPGLGLRLIYFSYDVKMKEKGDIPEGYSVSREKKERFSLILESASTNQTSMYLCASSSTVGAGGLAETRYNEQFFGPGTRLTVL.

This clone has only one observation. The chain uses TRBV7-7 and TRBJ1-3, with D tentatively TRBD1 (5 bases). With 6 bases removed from V and 2 bases from J, the gap between germline ends came to 23 bases. In germline, CDR1 is SSHAT, CDR2 FNYEAQ (reference sequence). The length of the CDR3 is 18 residues. Here the CDR3 reads CASSPEGWLSGTGNTIYF. The DNA for the CDR3 is TGTGCCAGCAGTCCGGAGGGGTGGCTCTCCGGAACTGGAAACACCATATATTTT.

The chain couples TRBV29-1 to TRBJ2-1, with 12 bases that match TRBD2. The trim removed 3 bases at V and 0 bases at J, leaving 9 bases unmatched. CDR3 size: 18 residues. Per germline, CDR1 SQVTM and CDR2 ANQGSEA. CDR3 region: CSVDSSSGGESSYNEQFF. Here the CDR3 DNA reads TGCAGCGTTGATTCATCTAGCGGGGGGGAAAGCTCCTACAATGAGCAGTTCTTC.

The chain carries TRBV23-1 and TRBJ2-7; 12 nucleotides match TRBD1. TRBV23-1 is filed as an ORF, its function uncertain. The CDR3 spans 19 residues. V gave up 0 bases and J gave up 5 bases; unmatched junction bases: 14. CDR3 DNA: TGCGCCAGCAGTCAATCCGGGACAGGGGGCGGTAGGATTCGTCACGAGCAGTACTTC. Protein sequence: CASSQSGTGGGRIRHEQYF.